These 25 T cell receptor beta chains came from one sample sequenced in a study of cytomegalovirus exposure and HLA in healthy donors. With 60 Vbeta and 13 Jbeta primers, the PCR was carried out. Repertoires were generated with immunoSEQ multiplex PCR, while TCRdb's copy carries only in-frame clones and drops some. Counted here are fewer than 120,000 clones, 60% to 85% occurring once; the ten biggest clones make up about 2.9%. The sequenced sample was PBMCs. The receptors stem from a woman aged 60-75 years in good health and CMV-seropositive.

The rearrangement uses TRBV9 and TRBJ2-7, with D maybe TRBD2 (5 bases). V dropped 0 bases and J dropped 4 bases, with 11 bases sitting between them. The CDR3 has 14 amino acids. From germline, CDR1 is SGDLS and CDR2 YYNGEE. The DNA for the CDR3 is TGTGCCAGCAGCGTAGCACCTGGGGAGTACGAGCAGTACTTC. It yields the protein CASSVAPGEYEQYF.

The chain combines TRBV6-5 with TRBJ1-2; the match to TRBD1 covers 11 bases. V dropped 2 bases and J dropped 4; count of bases not matched to a gene: 6. The germline CDR1 and CDR2 sequences are MNHEY and SVGAGI. The CDR3 spans 16 residues. The CDR3 region has the DNA TGTGCCAGCAGTTACGCGGTGGGGACAGGGGGCTATGGCTACACCTTC. Amino acids: CASSYAVGTGGYGYTF.

The gene calls are TRBV9 and TRBJ2-7; D remains unclear. The CDR3 extends over 15 amino acids. Trimming took off 0 bases at V and 0 bases at J, with 10 bases between the two ends. Per the germline V gene, CDR1 is SGDLS and CDR2 is YYNGEE. The CDR3 here is CASSVAVGASYEQYF. The CDR3, as DNA: TGTGCCAGCAGCGTAGCGGTGGGCGCCTCCTACGAGCAGTACTTC. Supplemented by reference TRBV9 and TRBJ2-7, the full variable domain reads DSGVTQTPKHLITATGQRVTLRCSPRSGDLSVYWYQQSLDQGLQFLIQYYNGEERAKGNILERFSAQQFPDLHSELNLSSLELGDSALYFCASSVAVGASYEQYFGPGTRLTVT.

V and J are TRBV5-4 and TRBJ2-1; 7 nucleotides match TRBD2. Germline CDR1 is SGHNT and CDR2 is YYREEE (reference sequence). CDR3 length: 16 residues. V dropped 0 bases and J dropped 1; count of bases not matched to a gene: 4. The CDR3 loop is CASSLVPSGSYNEQFF. The DNA of the CDR3 is TGTGCCAGCAGCTTGGTACCTAGCGGATCCTACAATGAGCAGTTCTTC.

The rearrangement uses TRBV2 and TRBJ1-2; 8 nucleotides agree with TRBD1. The germline V gene encodes CDR1 SNHLY and CDR2 FYNNEI. V was pared by 7 bases and J by 6 bases, with 16 bases of the junction left unmatched. The CDR3 is 16 amino acids. This chain's CDR3 is CASNPRGAGGANGYTF. The DNA of the CDR3 is TGTGCCAGCAACCCAAGGGGGGCAGGGGGCGCGAATGGCTACACCTTC.

The rearrangement uses TRBV6-5 and TRBJ2-7; 8 bases are shared with TRBD1. CDR3 length equals 13 residues. The germline CDR1 and CDR2 sequences are MNHEY and SVGAGI. V lost 3 bases and J lost 4; bases outside the gene matches: 2. This CDR3 is CASSYRQGYEQYF. The CDR3 DNA sequence: TGTGCCAGCAGTTATCGACAGGGGTACGAGCAGTACTTC.

This clone was observed once. The V gene is TRBV7-3, the J gene TRBJ2-1, with 9 bases fitting TRBD2. Germline lookup yields CDR1 SGHTA and CDR2 FQGTGA. The CDR3 sequence is 16 residues long. After removal of 3 bases from V and 2 bases from J, the junction contained 5 bases not matched to a gene. The CDR3 protein is CASSFGSGRTYNEQFF. The CDR3 nucleotides read TGTGCCAGCAGCTTTGGTAGCGGGAGAACCTACAATGAGCAGTTCTTC. Supplemented by reference TRBV7-3 and TRBJ2-1, the full variable domain reads GAGVSQTPSNKVTEKGKYVELRCDPISGHTALYWYRQSLGQGPEFLIYFQGTGAADDSGLPNDRFFAVRPEGSVSTLKIQRTERGDSAVYLCASSFGSGRTYNEQFFGPGTRLTVL.

The V and J genes are TRBV6-6 and TRBJ2-5; weak D call: TRBD2 (5 bases). The CDR3 runs 14 residues. Germline V gene lookup returns CDR1 MNHNY and CDR2 SVGAGI (reference sequence). Trimming removed 6 bases at V and 5 bases at J, with 16 bases between. DNA for the CDR3: TGTGCCAGCAGCTCCCCGGGGAGCTCGGAGACCCAGTACTTC. Protein: CASSSPGSSETQYF.

The chain has TRBV14 and TRBJ1-3, with D perhaps matching TRBD1 (6 bases). The germline CDR1 and CDR2 sequences are SGHDN and FVKESK. Deletions cut 6 bases from V and 0 bases from J, with 18 bases between. The CDR3 spans 17 residues. CDR3 sequence reads: CASSLPNRDTSGNTIYF. The DNA for the CDR3 is TGTGCCAGCAGTCTACCCAACAGGGACACCTCTGGAAACACCATATATTTT. Supplemented by reference TRBV14 and TRBJ1-3, the full variable domain reads EAGVTQFPSHSVIEKGQTVTLRCDPISGHDNLYWYRRVMGKEIKFLLHFVKESKQDESGMPNNRFLAERTGGTYSTLKVQPAELEDSGVYFCASSLPNRDTSGNTIYFGEGSWLTVV.

This rearrangement joins TRBV6-5 to TRBJ1-5; tentatively, D is TRBD1 (5 bases). The CDR3 runs 14 residues. Germline values: CDR1 MNHEY, CDR2 SVGAGI. V was shortened by 6 bases and J by 0 bases, with 9 bases between the two germline ends. The CDR3 bases are TGTGCCAGCAGATCGACAGATAGCAATCAGCCCCAGCATTTT. The encoded protein is CASRSTDSNQPQHF.

This clone has a handful of counts. The chain carries TRBV2 and TRBJ2-1; TRBD2 aligns across 9 bases. There are 15 residues in the CDR3. Germline CDR1 reads SNHLY; CDR2 reads FYNNEI. The V and J ends lost 7 bases and 6 bases, in that order; junction bases with no gene match: 10. Here the CDR3 DNA reads TGTGCCAGCACCGGACCGGGACTAGCCGTCAATGAGCAGTTCTTC. Translating it yields CASTGPGLAVNEQFF.

The rearrangement joins TRBV7-3 to TRBJ2-1; 10 bases are shared with TRBD2. After removal of 0 bases from V and 8 bases from J, the junction contained 7 bases not matched to a gene. The length of the CDR3 is 16 residues. Germline V lookup: CDR1 SGHTA, CDR2 FQGTGA. The CDR3 sequence is CASSLTGTSVSDEQFF. CDR3 bases: TGTGCCAGCAGCTTAACTGGGACTAGCGTCTCTGATGAGCAGTTCTTC. The variable domain in full, completed from reference TRBV7-3 and TRBJ2-1, reads GAGVSQTPSNKVTEKGKYVELRCDPISGHTALYWYRQSLGQGPEFLIYFQGTGAADDSGLPNDRFFAVRPEGSVSTLKIQRTERGDSAVYLCASSLTGTSVSDEQFFGPGTRLTVL.

The V call is TRBV28, the J call TRBJ2-1; perhaps TRBD2 as D (5 bases). V lost 6 bases to trimming and J lost 8 bases, with 11 bases between them. Germline values: CDR1 MDHEN, CDR2 SYDVKM. The CDR3 has 12 amino acids. The CDR3 bases are TGTGCCAGCAGGGTCGGGCGGGATGAGCAGTTCTTC. Translated: CASRVGRDEQFF.

The J gene is TRBJ2-3, the V gene TRBV7-3, with 10 bases identical to TRBD2. V lost 2 bases, J lost 3 bases, and 5 bases stayed unmatched. The CDR3 has 16 residues. The germline gives CDR1 SGHTA, CDR2 FQGTGA. CDR3 sequence (DNA): TGTGCCAGCAGCTTAGGTACTAGCGGGGCTACAGATACGCAGTATTTT. It yields the protein CASSLGTSGATDTQYF.

This chain uses TRBV10-3 with TRBJ2-5; D remains ambiguous. Germline V gene lookup returns CDR1 ENHRY and CDR2 SYGVKD. V gave up 5 bases and J gave up 0 bases, with 4 bases separating them. There are 12 residues in the CDR3. The DNA for the CDR3 is TGTGCCATCAGTCCCGACCAAGAGACCCAGTACTTC. Residues: CAISPDQETQYF.

The chain employs TRBV9 and TRBJ2-7; D may be TRBD1 (5 bases). The germline V and J ends were trimmed by 5 bases and 4 bases, with 10 bases remaining between them. Germline V lookup: CDR1 SGDLS, CDR2 YYNGEE. CDR3 length equals 12 residues. The CDR3 region is CASSKRGYEQYF. The CDR3 nucleotides read TGTGCCAGCAGTAAAAGGGGTTACGAGCAGTACTTC.

As for this clone: At one of its ends the junction is not consistent with the germline gene, which may arise from a read error. This rearrangement joins TRBV7-9 to TRBJ1-1; the D is unclear. CDR1 is SEHNR, CDR2 FQNEAQ, per germline (reference sequence). The CDR3 sequence is 15 residues long. This CDR3 reads CSSSLGETPNTEAFF. CDR3 DNA sequence: TGTTCCAGCAGCTTAGGTGAGACACCGAACACTGAAGCTTTCTTT.

This chain joins TRBV9 and TRBJ2-1, with a tentative D call TRBD2 (6 bases). This CDR3 has 17 residues. Germline V gene lookup returns CDR1 SGDLS and CDR2 YYNGEE. The V end was cut by 0 bases, the J end by 0 bases, with 13 bases between. CDR3 sequence (DNA): TGTGCCAGCAGCGTAGCTAGGGTAGCGGCCTCCTACAATGAGCAGTTCTTC. It yields the protein CASSVARVAASYNEQFF.

The chain combines TRBV28 with TRBJ2-2; TRBD1 agrees at 8 bases. Germline V gene lookup returns CDR1 MDHEN and CDR2 SYDVKM. The trim removed 5 bases at V and 5 bases at J, leaving 10 bases unmatched. The CDR3 consists of 16 residues. The CDR3 spells CASSQRDRSNTGELFF. CDR3 DNA sequence: TGTGCCAGCAGTCAACGGGACAGGTCTAATACCGGGGAGCTGTTTTTT. Complete variable domain (other parts from reference TRBV28 and TRBJ2-2): DVKVTQSSRYLVKRTGEKVFLECVQDMDHENMFWYRQDPGLGLRLIYFSYDVKMKEKGDIPEGYSVSREKKERFSLILESASTNQTSMYLCASSQRDRSNTGELFFGEGSRLTVL.

V and J are TRBV6-1 and TRBJ2-5; D may be TRBD1 (5 bases). Per the germline V gene, CDR1 is MNHNS and CDR2 is SASEGT. V lost 11 bases and J 4 bases, leaving 17 bases between the germline ends. The CDR3 sequence is 13 residues long. CDR3 region: CAGGHNHGETQYF. In DNA form, the CDR3 reads TGTGCCGGCGGACATAATCATGGAGAGACCCAGTACTTC.

The V and J genes are TRBV4-1 and TRBJ2-7; D is unresolved. The germline CDR1 and CDR2 sequences are MGHRA and YSYEKL. V was pared by 0 bases and J by 1 base, with 10 bases between. The CDR3 loop spans 15 amino acids. This CDR3 reads CASSQDYSPSYEQYF. Written as DNA, the CDR3 is TGCGCCAGCAGCCAAGACTATAGCCCGTCCTACGAGCAGTACTTC.

In this sample, this clone turned up a few times. This rearrangement joins TRBV5-5 to TRBJ2-7, with TRBD2 matching 14 bases. The CDR3 loop spans 15 amino acids. Trimming at V came to 4 bases and at J to 6 bases, leaving 6 bases not matched to a gene. Germline V gene data show CDR1 as SGHKS and CDR2 as YYEKEE (reference sequence). The CDR3 nucleotides are TGTGCCAGCAGCAGGGGGGGGACTAGCGGGAGCGAGCAGTACTTC. Translated: CASSRGGTSGSEQYF.

V gene TRBV30 combines with J gene TRBJ1-2, with D perhaps TRBD1 (5 bases). Germline-derived CDR1 and CDR2 are GTSNPN and SVGIG (reference sequence). CDR3 length: 14 residues. Trimming took 1 base from V and 5 from J, leaving 14 bases between them. CDR3 amino acids: CAWSAGGGGYGYTF. In DNA form, the CDR3 reads TGTGCCTGGAGTGCTGGGGGGGGAGGGTATGGCTACACCTTC.

Written as DNA, the CDR3 is TGCGCCAGCAGCCGTGGGGGACTGGAGGAGTTCTTC. It codes for CASSRGGLEEFF. The genes are TRBV4-1 and TRBJ2-1; possible D gene TRBD2, 6 bases. V was shortened by 4 bases and J by 14 bases, with 15 bases between the two germline ends. This CDR3 is built from 12 residues. The germline CDR1 and CDR2 sequences are MGHRA and YSYEKL.

The chain couples TRBV7-9 to TRBJ1-2; D may be TRBD1 (5 bases). Looked up from germline, CDR1 is SEHNR and CDR2 is FQNEAQ (reference sequence). Trimming removed 4 bases from V and 2 bases from J, with 11 bases in between. This CDR3 comprises 14 residues. The CDR3 nucleotides are TGTGCCAGCAGCTCCGTGACAGTCAACTATGGCTACACCTTC. Translated: CASSSVTVNYGYTF.